This T cell receptor beta chain was found in a study of T cells in Graves' hyperthyroidism and ophthalmopathy. Study-wide points: Most expanded thyroid clonotypes above 0.001 also appeared in blood.

A note on this clonotype: Its cognate antigen is unknown.

Amplification yielded TCR beta CDR3 regions, with RNA transcripts as the source. A first-round RT-PCR of the TCR CDR3 used the HTBI primer set. TCRdb called the multiplex PCR reads again in MiXCR, with one record for every CDR3 protein. This table holds approximately 430,000 distinct CDR3 sequences, roughly 14% found once. These patients, aged 18 to 65, had recently diagnosed hyperthyroidism lasting under 2 months. Used for diagnoses were clinical symptoms, serum thyroxine and TRAb, thyroid ultrasound and orbital computed tomography. Each 10 ml fresh peripheral blood draw supplied the PBMCs. The germline gives CDR1 SGHRS, CDR2 YFSETQ. V lost 4 bases and J 1 base, leaving 11 bases between the germline ends. The CDR3 runs 14 residues.

The chain carries TRBV5-1 and TRBJ1-1; no firm D call. The receptor was derived from a woman under 30 with Graves' hyperthyroidism. Sequencing was carried out using blood. CDR3 amino acids: CASSPDDSNTEAFF. Written as DNA, the CDR3 is TGCGCCAGCAGCCCTGATGACTCGAACACTGAAGCTTTCTTT. The entire variable domain, with the rest obtained from reference TRBV5-1 and TRBJ1-1, is as follows: KAGVTQTPRYLIKTRGQQVTLSCSPISGHRSVSWYQQTPGQGLQFLFEYFSETQRNKGNFPGRFSGRQFSNSRSEMNVSTLELGDSALYLCASSPDDSNTEAFFGQGTRLTVV.